These 5 T cell receptor beta chains were sequenced from one sample in a study of cytomegalovirus exposure and HLA in healthy donors. With 60 Vbeta and 13 Jbeta primers, the PCR was carried out. Produced via immunoSEQ multiplex PCR; TCRdb's table is partial and in-frame only. The sample carries about 210,000 clones, roughly 87% recorded once. Sequenced input: PBMCs. The source of these receptors is a man in his forties or fifties in good health and CMV-seropositive.

The V and J genes are TRBV7-3 and TRBJ2-1; 9 bases are a match to TRBD2. CDR1 is SGHTA and CDR2 is FQGTGA in the germline V gene. There are 16 residues in the CDR3. V lost 5 bases, J lost 2 bases, and 7 bases stayed unmatched. In DNA form, the CDR3 reads TGTGCCAGCAGCCAAGGACTAGCGAATACCTACAATGAGCAGTTCTTC. This encodes CASSQGLANTYNEQFF. The variable domain in full, completed from reference TRBV7-3 and TRBJ2-1, reads GAGVSQTPSNKVTEKGKYVELRCDPISGHTALYWYRQSLGQGPEFLIYFQGTGAADDSGLPNDRFFAVRPEGSVSTLKIQRTERGDSAVYLCASSQGLANTYNEQFFGPGTRLTVL.

The chain joins TRBV12-5 to TRBJ2-7; maybe TRBD1 (5 bases). Germline CDR1 is LGHNT and CDR2 is FRNRAP. The CDR3 is made up of 14 amino acids. V was cut by 2 bases and J by 2 bases, with 10 bases left in between. The CDR3 bases are TGTGCTAGTGGTTTGCTGACAGTCCCCTACGAGCAGTACTTC. Protein: CASGLLTVPYEQYF.

This sequence joins TRBV29-1 and TRBJ1-1, with D hard to call. The V and J ends lost 8 bases and 5 bases respectively, with 18 bases between them. This CDR3 is built from 13 residues. The germline V gene encodes CDR1 SQVTM and CDR2 ANQGSEA. CDR3 in DNA: TGCAGCTGCTTGGAGGGCGGAGGAACTGAAGCTTTCTTT. Translating gives CSCLEGGGTEAFF.

The rearrangement links TRBV6-5 to TRBJ1-1, with D unresolved. CDR1 MNHEY and CDR2 SVGAGI come from the germline V gene. The CDR3 is made up of 14 amino acids. Trimming removed 0 bases at V and 1 base at J, with 6 bases between. DNA of the CDR3: TGTGCCAGCAGTTACTCGAACAGGAACACTGAAGCTTTCTTT. This gives the protein CASSYSNRNTEAFF.

The chain is built from TRBV15 and TRBJ2-2; 8 positions agree with TRBD1. This CDR3 comprises 15 residues. Germline CDR1 LNHNV, CDR2 YYDKDF (reference sequence). J gave up 6 bases and V 0 bases, and 3 bases lay outside the gene matches. CDR3 region: CATSREARGPGELFF. The CDR3 nucleotides are TGTGCCACCAGCAGAGAGGCCAGGGGGCCCGGGGAGCTGTTTTTT.